This TCR beta chain was profiled in a study of metastatic and nonmetastatic thyroid tumors. For the study at large: Across blood and tumor or nodule tissue, repertoires from malignant and benign thyroid patients were compared with one another. Points from the study as a whole: Reported TCR beta diversity, measured in blood and tumor, was significantly higher for malignant thyroid tumors than for benign nodules.

This clone was observed many times. Its antigen is currently unknown. The germline V gene encodes CDR1 SGHTA and CDR2 FQGTGA. Trimming left V 1 base short and J 2 bases short, with 13 bases between. The CDR3 runs 16 residues. Until they underwent thyroid surgery, no patient had received any treatment. As processed by the authors: CDR3 differences across clinicopathological groups were used to build a distant-metastasis classifier for papillary thyroid cancer. TCRdb redid the clone calls on the PCR reads using MiXCR. It is TCRdb's table, rather than the study itself, that gives the V and J calls and clone size. The data contain fewer than 55,000 clones, 15% to 20% of them singletons.

Sequences were obtained from blood. The chain employs TRBV7-3 and TRBJ2-3; TRBD2 might be the D (6 bases). This TCR was sampled from a female donor with papillary thyroid cancer or a benign thyroid nodule (not recorded which). Some clones in this sample may be carry-over from other donors' samples. The CDR3 protein is CASSLSGGPITDTQYF. CDR3 bases: TGTGCCAGCAGCTTAAGCGGAGGGCCTATCACAGATACGCAGTATTTT.